One sample yielded the 8 T cell receptor beta chains listed below, sequenced in a study of tumor-infiltrating lymphocytes in primary liver carcinoma. Reverse transcription of about 500 ng total RNA with a constant-region primer produced TCR beta cDNA. Generation of the TCR beta libraries relied on three nested multiplex PCR rounds using slightly modified ARM-PCR. Both of the initial two PCR rounds ran for nine to eleven cycles and employed TRBV1-TRBV30 forward primers alongside a C-beta reverse primer. MiXCR was run by TCRdb on the multiplex PCR reads, yielding one entry per CDR3 protein. The sample consists of about 20,000 distinct CDR3 sequences, approximately 70% of them appearing once. Co-extracted RNA and DNA came from roughly 20-30 mg of unsorted bulk tissue. The sequencing input was liver tumor tissue from sampling region 1. Specified subset: tumor region T1, superior pole. These TCRs come from a man aged 40-49 years with primary liver carcinoma and hepatitis B virus infection.

This clonotype occurred a few times. The rearrangement links TRBV20-1 to TRBJ2-1, with D tentatively TRBD1 (5 bases). This CDR3 is built from 15 residues. V lost 5 bases to trimming and J lost 8 bases, with 22 bases between them. Germline V gene sequence: CDR1 DFQATT, CDR2 SNEGSKA (reference sequence). The CDR3 DNA reads as TGCAGTGCTCATGATCAGGGTCAATCAAACGATGAGCAGTTCTTC. Protein sequence: CSAHDQGQSNDEQFF.

About this clonotype: A read error may produce the germline difference seen at one junction end. The CDR3: CASSQGSREGRGEQFF. CDR3 coding DNA: TGTGCCAGCAGCCAAGGTTCCCGGGAGGGCCGAGGTGAGCAGTTCTTC. The chain couples TRBV4-1 to TRBJ2-1; 8 bases are a match to TRBD2. The CDR3 is 16 residues long. The germline gives CDR1 MGHRA, CDR2 YSYEKL.

In regard to this clonotype: A much larger clone is a single base away; this may be a read error. This sequence joins TRBV5-1 and TRBJ2-7; perhaps D is TRBD1 or TRBD2 (5 bases each). V lost 4 bases and J 12 bases, leaving 23 bases between the germline ends. In germline, CDR1 is SGHRS, CDR2 YFSETQ. The CDR3 has 14 amino acids. CDR3 sequence reads: CASSVGRGHYDLYF. Written as DNA, the CDR3 is TGCGCCAGCAGCGTGGGACGAGGGCACTACGATCTGTACTTC.

This clonotype came up many times. This chain links TRBV11-2 with TRBJ2-1, with D uncertain. V lost 3 bases to trimming and J lost 6 bases, with 18 bases between them. From germline, CDR1 is SGHAT and CDR2 FQNNGV. The CDR3 extends over 16 amino acids. Written as DNA, the CDR3 is TGTGCCAGCAGCTTGACCCTTTATACCTTGGGCAATGAGCAGTTCTTC. It translates to CASSLTLYTLGNEQFF.

This clonotype was seen a single time. This rearrangement joins TRBV11-2 to TRBJ2-1; possibly TRBD1 for D (5 bases). The CDR3 extends over 14 amino acids. Germline V lookup: CDR1 SGHAT, CDR2 FQNNGV. The V and J ends lost 9 bases and 5 bases respectively, with 17 bases between them. CDR3 sequence: CASNLGVTHNEQFF. CDR3 in DNA: TGTGCCAGTAACTTAGGGGTTACACACAATGAGCAGTTCTTC.

This clonotype was observed once. As the CDR3 is not closed by the conserved phenylalanine or tryptophan, this likely results from a read error. It is unclear where the CDR3 begins or ends on the DNA, so no DNA is shown, and the CDR3 is as TCRdb lists it. The V gene is TRBV6-6, the J gene TRBJ2-7; the tabulated D call, TRBD2, remains unverified against the DNA. The CDR3 sequence runs 15 residues, both termini included. Germline CDR1 and CDR2: MNHNY and SVGAGI (reference sequence). The CDR3: CASSYGVSGRYEHYL.

The chain couples TRBV4-2 to TRBJ2-3; 10 positions match TRBD2. With 1 base clipped from V and 6 bases from J, the junction kept 13 bases outside the gene matches. From germline, CDR1 is LGHNA and CDR2 YNFKEQ. The CDR3 covers 18 residues. As DNA, the CDR3 is TGTGCCAGCAGCCAAGTGGCGGTTCTAGCGGGAGCGGCGGATACGCAGTATTTT. This encodes CASSQVAVLAGAADTQYF.

Within the sample, this clonotype is large. The chain couples TRBV11-2 to TRBJ1-1, with D hard to call. CDR1 is SGHAT and CDR2 is FQNNGV in the germline V gene. The V end was cut by 2 bases, the J end by 3 bases, with 10 bases between. There are 14 residues in the CDR3. CDR3 amino acids: CASSLTAFDTEAFF. The CDR3 bases are TGTGCCAGCAGCTTAACGGCCTTCGACACTGAAGCTTTCTTT.